Below, one T cell receptor beta chain is given with its context. In the original workflow: Amplification from reference gene primers served as the basis for estimated nucleated cell counts. Profiled with immunoSEQ multiplex PCR; TCRdb holds only in-frame clones, not every one. V and J calls and clone size are given by that table; D and trimming were obtained from the DNA. The sample has about 260,000 clones; 86% are singletons. This sample was included in a study of blood T cell repertoires in COVID-19. The CDR3 covers 15 residues. Germline CDR1 is SNHLY and CDR2 is FYNNEI. Trimming at V came to 3 bases and at J to 6 bases, leaving 9 bases not matched to a gene.

The clonotype comes from a man aged 35-49 years who had recovered from COVID-19. The J gene is TRBJ2-7, the V gene TRBV2; 9 positions agree with TRBD1. What was sequenced was peripheral blood. CDR3 amino acids: CASSDSGTGLFEQYF. The DNA of the CDR3 is TGTGCCAGCAGTGATTCCGGGACAGGGCTCTTCGAGCAGTACTTC.